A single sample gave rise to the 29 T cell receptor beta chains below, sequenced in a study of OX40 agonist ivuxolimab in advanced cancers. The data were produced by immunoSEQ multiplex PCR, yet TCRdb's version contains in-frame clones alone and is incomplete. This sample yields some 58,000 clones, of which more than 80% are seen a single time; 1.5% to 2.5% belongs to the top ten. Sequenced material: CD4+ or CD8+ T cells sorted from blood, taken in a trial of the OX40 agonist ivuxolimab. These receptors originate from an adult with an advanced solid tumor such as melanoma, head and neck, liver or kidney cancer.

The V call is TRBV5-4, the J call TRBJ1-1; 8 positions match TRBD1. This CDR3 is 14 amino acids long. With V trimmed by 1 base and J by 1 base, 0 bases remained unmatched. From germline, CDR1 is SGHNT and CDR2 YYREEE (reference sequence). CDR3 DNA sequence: TGTGCCAGCAGCTTGACAGGGGGGAACACTGAAGCTTTCTTT. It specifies CASSLTGGNTEAFF.

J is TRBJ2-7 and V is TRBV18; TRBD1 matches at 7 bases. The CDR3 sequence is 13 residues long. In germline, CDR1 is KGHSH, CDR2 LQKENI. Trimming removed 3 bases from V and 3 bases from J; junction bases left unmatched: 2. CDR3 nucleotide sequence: TGTGCCAGCTCACCGGGGACAGACTACGAGCAGTACTTC. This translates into CASSPGTDYEQYF.

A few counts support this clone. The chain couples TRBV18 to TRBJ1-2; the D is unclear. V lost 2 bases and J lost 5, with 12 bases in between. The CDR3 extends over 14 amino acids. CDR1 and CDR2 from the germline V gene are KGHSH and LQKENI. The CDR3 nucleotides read TGTGCCAGCTCACCAGGGTCGGAAGAGTATGGCTACACCTTC. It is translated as CASSPGSEEYGYTF.

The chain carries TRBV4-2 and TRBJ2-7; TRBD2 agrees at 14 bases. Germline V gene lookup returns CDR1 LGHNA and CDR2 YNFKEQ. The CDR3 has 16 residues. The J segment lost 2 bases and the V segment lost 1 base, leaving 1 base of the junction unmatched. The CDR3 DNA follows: TGTGCCAGCAGCCAAGGACTAGCGGGAGGGCCCTACGAGCAGTACTTC. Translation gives CASSQGLAGGPYEQYF.

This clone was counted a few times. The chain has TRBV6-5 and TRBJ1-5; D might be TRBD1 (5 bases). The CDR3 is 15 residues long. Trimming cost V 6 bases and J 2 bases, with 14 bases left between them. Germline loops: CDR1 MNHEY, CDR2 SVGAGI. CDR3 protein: CASRRVTAGNQPQHF. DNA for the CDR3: TGTGCCAGCAGACGGGTGACAGCGGGCAATCAGCCCCAGCATTTT.

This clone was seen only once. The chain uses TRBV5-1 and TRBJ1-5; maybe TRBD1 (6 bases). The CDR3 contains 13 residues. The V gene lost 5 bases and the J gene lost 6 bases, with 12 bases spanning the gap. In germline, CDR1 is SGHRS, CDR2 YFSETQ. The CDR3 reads CASSLGQFQPQHF. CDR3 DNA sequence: TGCGCCAGCAGTTTAGGACAGTTTCAGCCCCAGCATTTT. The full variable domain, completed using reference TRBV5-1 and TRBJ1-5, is KAGVTQTPRYLIKTRGQQVTLSCSPISGHRSVSWYQQTPGQGLQFLFEYFSETQRNKGNFPGRFSGRQFSNSRSEMNVSTLELGDSALYLCASSLGQFQPQHFGDGTRLSIL.

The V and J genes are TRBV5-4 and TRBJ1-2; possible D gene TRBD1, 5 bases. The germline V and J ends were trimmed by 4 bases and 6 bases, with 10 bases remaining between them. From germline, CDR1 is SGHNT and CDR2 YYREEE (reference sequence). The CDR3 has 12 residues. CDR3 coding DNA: TGTGCCAGCAGCCCCGGACATGATGGCTACACCTTC. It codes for CASSPGHDGYTF. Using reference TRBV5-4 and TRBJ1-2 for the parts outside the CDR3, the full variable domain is ETGVTQSPTHLIKTRGQQVTLRCSSQSGHNTVSWYQQALGQGPQFIFQYYREEENGRGNFPPRFSGLQFPNYSSELNVNALELDDSALYLCASSPGHDGYTFGSGTRLTVV.

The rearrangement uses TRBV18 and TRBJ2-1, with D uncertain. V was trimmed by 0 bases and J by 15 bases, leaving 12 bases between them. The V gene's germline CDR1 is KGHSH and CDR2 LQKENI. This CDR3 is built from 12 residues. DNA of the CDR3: TGTGCCAGCTCACCACCCCAGCCTGCCCTGTTCTTC. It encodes CASSPPQPALFF.

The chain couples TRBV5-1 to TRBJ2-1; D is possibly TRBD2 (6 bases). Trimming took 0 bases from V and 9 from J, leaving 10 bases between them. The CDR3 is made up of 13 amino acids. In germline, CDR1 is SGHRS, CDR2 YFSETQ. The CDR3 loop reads CASSLAEAGEQFF. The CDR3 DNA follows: TGCGCCAGCAGCTTGGCCGAAGCGGGTGAGCAGTTCTTC. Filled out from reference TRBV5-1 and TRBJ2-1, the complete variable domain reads KAGVTQTPRYLIKTRGQQVTLSCSPISGHRSVSWYQQTPGQGLQFLFEYFSETQRNKGNFPGRFSGRQFSNSRSEMNVSTLELGDSALYLCASSLAEAGEQFFGPGTRLTVL.

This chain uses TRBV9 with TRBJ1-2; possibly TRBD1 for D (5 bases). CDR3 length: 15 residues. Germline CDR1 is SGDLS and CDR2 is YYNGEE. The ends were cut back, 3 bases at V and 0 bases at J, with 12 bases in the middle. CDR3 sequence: CASSAVRGPNYGYTF. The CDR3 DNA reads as TGTGCCAGCAGCGCAGTAAGGGGCCCTAACTATGGCTACACCTTC.

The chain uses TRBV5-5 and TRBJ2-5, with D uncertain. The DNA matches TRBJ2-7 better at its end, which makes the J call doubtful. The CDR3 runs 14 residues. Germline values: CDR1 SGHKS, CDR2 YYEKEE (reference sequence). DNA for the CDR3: TGTGCCAGCAGCTTGATAGGGAAGACCTACGAGCAGTACTTC. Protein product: CASSLIGKTYEQYF.

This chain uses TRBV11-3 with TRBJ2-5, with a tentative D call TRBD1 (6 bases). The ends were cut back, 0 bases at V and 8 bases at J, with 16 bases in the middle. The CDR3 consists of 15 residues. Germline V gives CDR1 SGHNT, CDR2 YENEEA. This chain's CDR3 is CASSLDSQGYLTQYF. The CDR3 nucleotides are TGTGCCAGCAGCTTAGATTCGCAGGGGTATCTTACCCAGTACTTC.

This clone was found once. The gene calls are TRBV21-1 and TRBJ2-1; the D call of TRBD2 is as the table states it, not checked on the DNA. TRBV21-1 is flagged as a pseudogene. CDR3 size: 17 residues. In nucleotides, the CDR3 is TGTGCCAGCAGCAAAGCAAAGCACCCAAGCCCCTACAATGAGCAGTTCTTC. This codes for CASSKAKHPSPYNEQFF.

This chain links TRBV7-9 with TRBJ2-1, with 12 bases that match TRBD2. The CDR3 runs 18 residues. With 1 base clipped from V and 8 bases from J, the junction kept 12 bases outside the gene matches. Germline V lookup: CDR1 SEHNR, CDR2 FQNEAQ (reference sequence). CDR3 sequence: CASSLGLAGATAMDEQFF. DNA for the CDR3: TGTGCCAGCAGCTTAGGACTAGCGGGAGCTACTGCAATGGATGAGCAGTTCTTC.

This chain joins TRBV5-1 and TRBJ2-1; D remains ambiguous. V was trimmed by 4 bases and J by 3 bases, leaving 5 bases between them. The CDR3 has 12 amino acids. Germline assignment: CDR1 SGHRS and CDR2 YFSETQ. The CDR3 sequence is CASSRNYNEQFF. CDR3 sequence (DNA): TGCGCCAGCAGCAGGAACTACAATGAGCAGTTCTTC.

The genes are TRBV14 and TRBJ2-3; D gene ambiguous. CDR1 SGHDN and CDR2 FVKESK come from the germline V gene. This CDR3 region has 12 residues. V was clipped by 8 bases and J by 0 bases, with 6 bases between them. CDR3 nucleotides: TGTGCCAGCTCGCGTAGCACAGATACGCAGTATTTT. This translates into CASSRSTDTQYF.

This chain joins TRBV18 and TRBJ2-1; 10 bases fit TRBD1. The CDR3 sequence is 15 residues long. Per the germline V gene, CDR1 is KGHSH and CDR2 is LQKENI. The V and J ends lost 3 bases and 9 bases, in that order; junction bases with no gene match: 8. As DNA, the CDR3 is TGTGCCAGCTCACCGTCTGGACAGGGGGTCGGTGAGCAGTTCTTC. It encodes CASSPSGQGVGEQFF.

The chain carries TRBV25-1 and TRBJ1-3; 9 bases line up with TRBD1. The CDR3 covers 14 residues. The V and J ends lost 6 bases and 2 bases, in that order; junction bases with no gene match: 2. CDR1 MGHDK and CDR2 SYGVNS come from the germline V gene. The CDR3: CASSRQGAGNTIYF. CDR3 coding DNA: TGTGCCAGCAGCCGACAGGGGGCTGGAAACACCATATATTTT.

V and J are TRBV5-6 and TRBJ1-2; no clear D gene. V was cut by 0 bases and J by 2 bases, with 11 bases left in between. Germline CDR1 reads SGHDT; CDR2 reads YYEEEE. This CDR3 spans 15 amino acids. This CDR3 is CASSLVRWVNYGYTF. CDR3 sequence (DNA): TGTGCCAGCAGCTTGGTTCGGTGGGTCAACTATGGCTACACCTTC.

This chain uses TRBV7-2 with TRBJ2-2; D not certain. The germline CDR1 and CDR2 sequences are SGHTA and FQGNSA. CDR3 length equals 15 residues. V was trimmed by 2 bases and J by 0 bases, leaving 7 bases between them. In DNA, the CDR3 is TGTGCCAGCAGCTTAAGGTTCGCGAACACCGGGGAGCTGTTTTTT. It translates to CASSLRFANTGELFF.

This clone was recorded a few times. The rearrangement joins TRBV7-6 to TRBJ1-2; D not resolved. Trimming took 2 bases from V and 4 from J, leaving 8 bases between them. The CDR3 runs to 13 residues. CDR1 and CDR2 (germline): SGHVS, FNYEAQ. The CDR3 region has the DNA TGTGCCAGCAGCTTAAGTCAGACCTATGGCTACACCTTC. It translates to CASSLSQTYGYTF.

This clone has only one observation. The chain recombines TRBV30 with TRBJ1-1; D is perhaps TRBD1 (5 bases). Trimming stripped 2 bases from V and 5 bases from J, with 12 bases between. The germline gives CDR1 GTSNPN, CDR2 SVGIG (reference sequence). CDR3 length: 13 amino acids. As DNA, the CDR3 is TGTGCCTGGAGTCCGGGGGGTCGGACTGAAGCTTTCTTT. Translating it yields CAWSPGGRTEAFF.

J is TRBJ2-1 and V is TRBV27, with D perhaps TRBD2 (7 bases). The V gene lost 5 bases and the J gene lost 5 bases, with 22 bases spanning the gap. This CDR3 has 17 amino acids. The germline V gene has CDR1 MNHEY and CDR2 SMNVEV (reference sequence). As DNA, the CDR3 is TGTGCCAGCAGTAGTAGGGGGTCGATTCTAGCGGACAATGAGCAGTTCTTC. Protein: CASSSRGSILADNEQFF.

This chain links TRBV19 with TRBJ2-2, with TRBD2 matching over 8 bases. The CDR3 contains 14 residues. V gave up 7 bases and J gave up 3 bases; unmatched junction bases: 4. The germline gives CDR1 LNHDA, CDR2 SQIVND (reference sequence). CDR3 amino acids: CASTGGRDTGELFF. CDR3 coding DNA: TGTGCCAGTACGGGAGGGCGAGACACCGGGGAGCTGTTTTTT. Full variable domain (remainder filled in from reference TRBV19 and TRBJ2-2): DGGITQSPKYLFRKEGQNVTLSCEQNLNHDAMYWYRQDPGQGLRLIYYSQIVNDFQKGDIAEGYSVSREKKESFPLTVTSAQKNPTAFYLCASTGGRDTGELFFGEGSRLTVL.

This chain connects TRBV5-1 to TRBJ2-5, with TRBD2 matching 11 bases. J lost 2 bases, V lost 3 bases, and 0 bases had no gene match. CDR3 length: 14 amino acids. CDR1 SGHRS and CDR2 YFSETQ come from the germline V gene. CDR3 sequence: CASSWTSGQETQYF. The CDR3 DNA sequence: TGCGCCAGCAGCTGGACTAGCGGGCAAGAGACCCAGTACTTC.

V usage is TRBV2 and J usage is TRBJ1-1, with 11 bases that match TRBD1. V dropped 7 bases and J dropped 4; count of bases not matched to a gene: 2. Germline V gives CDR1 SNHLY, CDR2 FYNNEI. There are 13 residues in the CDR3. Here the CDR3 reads CASTGTGGTEAFF. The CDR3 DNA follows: TGTGCCAGCACCGGGACAGGGGGCACTGAAGCTTTCTTT.

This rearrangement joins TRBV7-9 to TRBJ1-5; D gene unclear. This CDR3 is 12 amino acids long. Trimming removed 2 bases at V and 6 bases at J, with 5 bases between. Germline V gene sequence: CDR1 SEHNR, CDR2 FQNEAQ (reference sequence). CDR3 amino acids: CASSLISQPQHF. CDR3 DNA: TGTGCCAGCAGCTTAATTAGTCAGCCCCAGCATTTT. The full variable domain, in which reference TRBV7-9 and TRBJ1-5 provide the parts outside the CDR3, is DTGVSQNPRHKITKRGQNVTFRCDPISEHNRLYWYRQTLGQGPEFLTYFQNEAQLEKSRLLSDRFSAERPKGSFSTLEIQRTEQGDSAMYLCASSLISQPQHFGDGTRLSIL.

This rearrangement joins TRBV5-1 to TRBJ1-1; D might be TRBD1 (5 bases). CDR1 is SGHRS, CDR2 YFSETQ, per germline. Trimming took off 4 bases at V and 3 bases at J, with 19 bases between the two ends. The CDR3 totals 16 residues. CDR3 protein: CASSPAGQGSYTEAFF. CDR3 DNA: TGCGCCAGCAGCCCGGCCGGACAAGGAAGTTACACTGAAGCTTTCTTT.

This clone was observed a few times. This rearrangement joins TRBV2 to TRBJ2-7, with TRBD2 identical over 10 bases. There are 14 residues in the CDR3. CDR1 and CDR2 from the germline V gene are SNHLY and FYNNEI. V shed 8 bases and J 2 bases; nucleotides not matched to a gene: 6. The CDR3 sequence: CASLSGRFPYEQYV. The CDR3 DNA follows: TGTGCCAGCCTTAGCGGGAGGTTCCCCTACGAGCAGTACGTC.